This is a list of T cell receptor beta chains from one sample in a study of T cell changes during pregnancy in multiple sclerosis. Only in-frame clones appear in the TCRdb table, and some are missing; sequencing was by immunoSEQ multiplex PCR. The sample carries 45,000 or so clones, more than 85% recorded once. Sample: CD8+ T cells from peripheral blood mononuclear cells, taken after pregnancy. Source of these receptors: a female donor with multiple sclerosis, enrolled in a pregnancy study. CDR3s leave out the opening cysteine and the closing phenylalanine or tryptophan. A D gene is named only where the DNA matches it firmly.

cdr3_aa: ASSGWTSGNYNEQF
j_call: TRBJ2-1
v_call: TRBV6-1
d_call: TRBD2

cdr3_aa: ASSPLGGGLNEQF
j_call: TRBJ2-1
v_call: TRBV7-9
d_call: -

cdr3_aa: ASGLPGVGDYGYT
j_call: TRBJ1-2
v_call: TRBV12-5
d_call: -

cdr3_aa: ASSGQGSNQPQH
j_call: TRBJ1-5
v_call: TRBV27
d_call: TRBD1

cdr3_aa: ASTDTGGWGTEQY
j_call: TRBJ2-7
v_call: TRBV19
d_call: TRBD1

cdr3_aa: ASSLAGTAYGYT
j_call: TRBJ1-2
v_call: TRBV5-1
d_call: -

cdr3_aa: ASSVNSLALYEQY
j_call: TRBJ2-7
v_call: TRBV9
d_call: -

cdr3_aa: ATSSSLAAAIDTQY
j_call: TRBJ2-3
v_call: TRBV15
d_call: -

cdr3_aa: ASSLLPGLADYEQY
j_call: TRBJ2-7
v_call: TRBV5-1
d_call: TRBD2

cdr3_aa: ASSPATGLSPLH
j_call: TRBJ1-6
v_call: TRBV11-2
d_call: TRBD1

cdr3_aa: ASSPTGFYYGYT
j_call: TRBJ1-2
v_call: TRBV27
d_call: TRBD1

cdr3_aa: ASSFGGMGTDTQY
j_call: TRBJ2-3
v_call: TRBV27
d_call: -

cdr3_aa: ASSTGTENSPLH
j_call: TRBJ1-6
v_call: TRBV6-5
d_call: TRBD1

cdr3_aa: SVAGQQNMNTEAF
j_call: TRBJ1-1
v_call: TRBV29-1
d_call: TRBD1

cdr3_aa: ASLGRSYEQY
j_call: TRBJ2-7
v_call: TRBV2
d_call: -

cdr3_aa: ASSPSSGTGSFLNTEAF
j_call: TRBJ1-1
v_call: TRBV27
d_call: TRBD1

cdr3_aa: ASRLTESGQGADTQY
j_call: TRBJ2-3
v_call: TRBV12-2
d_call: -